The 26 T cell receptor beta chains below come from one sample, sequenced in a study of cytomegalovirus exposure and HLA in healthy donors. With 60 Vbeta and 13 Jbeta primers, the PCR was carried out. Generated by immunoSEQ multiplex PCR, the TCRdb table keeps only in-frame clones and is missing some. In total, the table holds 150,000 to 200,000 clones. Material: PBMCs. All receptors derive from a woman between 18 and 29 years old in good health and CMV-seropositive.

This CDR3 is CSASSNYGYTF. The CDR3 bases are TGCAGTGCTAGCAGTAACTATGGCTACACCTTC. The rearrangement joins TRBV20-1 to TRBJ1-2; D is unresolved. This CDR3 comprises 11 residues. Per germline, CDR1 DFQATT and CDR2 SNEGSKA (reference sequence). V was pared by 3 bases and J by 1 base, with 3 bases between.

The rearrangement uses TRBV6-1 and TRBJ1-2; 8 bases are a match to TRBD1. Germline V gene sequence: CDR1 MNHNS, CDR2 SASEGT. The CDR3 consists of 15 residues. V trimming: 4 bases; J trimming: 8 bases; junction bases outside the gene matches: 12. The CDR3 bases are TGTGCCAGCAGTGCCTTAGCGGACAGGGTGGGAGGCTACACCTTC. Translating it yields CASSALADRVGGYTF.

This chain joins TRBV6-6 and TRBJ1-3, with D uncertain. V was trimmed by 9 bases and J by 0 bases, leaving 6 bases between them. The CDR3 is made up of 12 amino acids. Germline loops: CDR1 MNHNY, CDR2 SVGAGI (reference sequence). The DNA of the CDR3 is TGTGCCAGTACGAGCTCTGGAAACACCATATATTTT. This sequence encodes CASTSSGNTIYF.

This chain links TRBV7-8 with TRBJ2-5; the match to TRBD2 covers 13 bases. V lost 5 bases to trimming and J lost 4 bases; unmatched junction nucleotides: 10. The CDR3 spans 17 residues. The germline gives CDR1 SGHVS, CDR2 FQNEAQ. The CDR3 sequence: CASSPRLAGGFAETQYF. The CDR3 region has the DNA TGTGCCAGCAGCCCGAGACTAGCGGGGGGCTTCGCAGAGACCCAGTACTTC.

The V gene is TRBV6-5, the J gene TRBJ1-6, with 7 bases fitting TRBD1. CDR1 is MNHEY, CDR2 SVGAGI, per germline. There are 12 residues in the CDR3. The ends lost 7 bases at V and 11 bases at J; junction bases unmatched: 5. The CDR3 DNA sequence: TGTGCCAGCAAACAGGGGTACACACCCCTCCACTTT. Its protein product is CASKQGYTPLHF.

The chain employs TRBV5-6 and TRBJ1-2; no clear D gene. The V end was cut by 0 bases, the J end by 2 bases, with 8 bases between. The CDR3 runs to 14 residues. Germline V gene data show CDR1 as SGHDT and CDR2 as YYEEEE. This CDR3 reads CASSLDRSNYGYTF. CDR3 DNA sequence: TGTGCCAGCAGCTTGGACAGATCGAACTATGGCTACACCTTC.

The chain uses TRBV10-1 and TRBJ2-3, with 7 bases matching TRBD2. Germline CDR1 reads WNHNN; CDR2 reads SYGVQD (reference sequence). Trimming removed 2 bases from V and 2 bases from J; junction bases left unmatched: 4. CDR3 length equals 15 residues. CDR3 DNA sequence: TGCGCCAGCAGTGAGACGGGAGGTCCCACAGATACGCAGTATTTT. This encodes CASSETGGPTDTQYF.

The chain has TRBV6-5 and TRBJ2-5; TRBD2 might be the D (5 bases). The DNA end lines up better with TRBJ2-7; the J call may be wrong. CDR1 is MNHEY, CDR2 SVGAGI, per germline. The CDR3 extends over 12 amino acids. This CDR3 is CASSREGYEQYF. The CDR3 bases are TGTGCCAGCAGTAGAGAGGGCTACGAGCAGTACTTC.

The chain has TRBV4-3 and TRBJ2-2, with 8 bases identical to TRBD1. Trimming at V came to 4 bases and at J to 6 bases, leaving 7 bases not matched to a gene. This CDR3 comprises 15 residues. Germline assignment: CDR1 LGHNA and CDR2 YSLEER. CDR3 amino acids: CASSLEMGQAGELFF. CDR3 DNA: TGCGCCAGCAGCCTAGAAATGGGACAGGCCGGGGAGCTGTTTTTT.

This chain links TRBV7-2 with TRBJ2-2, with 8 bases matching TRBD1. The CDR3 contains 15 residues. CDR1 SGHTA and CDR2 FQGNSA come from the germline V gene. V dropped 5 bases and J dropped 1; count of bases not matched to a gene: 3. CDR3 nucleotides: TGTGCCAGCAGCCCCGGGACAGGGAACACCGGGGAGCTGTTTTTT. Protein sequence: CASSPGTGNTGELFF.

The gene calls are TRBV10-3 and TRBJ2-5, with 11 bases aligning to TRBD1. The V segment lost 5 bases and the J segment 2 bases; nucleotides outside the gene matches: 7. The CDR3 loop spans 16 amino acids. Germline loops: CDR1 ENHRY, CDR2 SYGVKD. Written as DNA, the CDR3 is TGTGCCATCAGTCTGGAGGACAGGGGGCTTCAAGAGACCCAGTACTTC. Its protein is CAISLEDRGLQETQYF.

CDR3 nucleotides: TGCGCCAGCAGCTTGGCCCAAGCGAAAATCTACGAGCAGTACTTC. It is translated as CASSLAQAKIYEQYF. The J gene is TRBJ2-7, the V gene TRBV5-1; D is ambiguous. The CDR3 is made up of 15 amino acids. Germline V gives CDR1 SGHRS, CDR2 YFSETQ. The ends were cut back, 0 bases at V and 3 bases at J, with 13 bases in the middle.

CDR3 residues: CSVSGQGAYEKLFF. The DNA for the CDR3 is TGCAGCGTTTCCGGACAGGGGGCCTATGAAAAACTGTTTTTT. The chain couples TRBV29-1 to TRBJ1-4; the match to TRBD1 covers 11 bases. This CDR3 has 14 residues. Unmatched junction bases numbered 5, after V lost 5 bases and J lost 6 bases. CDR1 and CDR2 from the germline V gene are SQVTM and ANQGSEA.

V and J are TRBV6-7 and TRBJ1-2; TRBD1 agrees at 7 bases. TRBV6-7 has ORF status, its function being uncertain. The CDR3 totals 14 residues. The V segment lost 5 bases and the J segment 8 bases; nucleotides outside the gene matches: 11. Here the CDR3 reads CASSRVTGAGGYTF. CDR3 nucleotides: TGTGCCAGCAGTCGAGTAACAGGGGCCGGCGGCTACACCTTC.

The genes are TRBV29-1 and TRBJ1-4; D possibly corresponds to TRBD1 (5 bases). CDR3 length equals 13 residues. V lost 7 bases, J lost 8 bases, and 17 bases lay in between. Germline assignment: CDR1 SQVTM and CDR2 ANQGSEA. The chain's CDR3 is CSGPQGEGEKLFF. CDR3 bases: TGCAGCGGACCCCAGGGTGAAGGAGAAAAACTGTTTTTT. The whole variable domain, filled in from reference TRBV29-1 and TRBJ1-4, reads SAVISQKPSRDICQRGTSLTIQCQVDSQVTMMFWYRQQPGQSLTLIATANQGSEATYESGFVIDKFPISRPNLTFSTLTVSNMSPEDSSIYLCSGPQGEGEKLFFGSGTQLSVL.

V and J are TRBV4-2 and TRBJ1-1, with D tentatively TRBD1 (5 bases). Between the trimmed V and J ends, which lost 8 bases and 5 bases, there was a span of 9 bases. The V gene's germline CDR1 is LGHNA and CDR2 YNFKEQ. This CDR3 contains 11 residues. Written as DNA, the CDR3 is TGTGCCAGCGGCGCAGGGACTGAAGCTTTCTTT. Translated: CASGAGTEAFF.

CDR3 in amino acids: CASSGRGVGVNQPQHF. In DNA, the CDR3 is TGCGCCAGCAGTGGGCGGGGGGTGGGGGTCAATCAGCCCCAGCATTTT. This chain joins TRBV10-2 and TRBJ1-5; D may be TRBD1 (5 bases). Germline V CDR1 and CDR2: WSHSY, SAAADI. The CDR3 is 16 amino acids. Trimming pared 4 bases from V and 3 bases from J, leaving 16 bases between.

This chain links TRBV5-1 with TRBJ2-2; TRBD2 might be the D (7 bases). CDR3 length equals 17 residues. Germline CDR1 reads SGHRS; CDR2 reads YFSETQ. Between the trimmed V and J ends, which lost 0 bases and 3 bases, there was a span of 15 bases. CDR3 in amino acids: CASSLGTGGKYTGELFF. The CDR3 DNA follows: TGCGCCAGCAGCTTGGGGACGGGGGGCAAGTACACCGGGGAGCTGTTTTTT.

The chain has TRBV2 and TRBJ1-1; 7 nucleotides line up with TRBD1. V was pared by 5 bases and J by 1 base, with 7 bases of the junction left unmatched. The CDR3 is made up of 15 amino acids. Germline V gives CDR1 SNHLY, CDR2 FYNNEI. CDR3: CASSTRQGQNTEAFF. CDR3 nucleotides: TGTGCCAGCAGTACCAGACAGGGACAGAACACTGAAGCTTTCTTT.

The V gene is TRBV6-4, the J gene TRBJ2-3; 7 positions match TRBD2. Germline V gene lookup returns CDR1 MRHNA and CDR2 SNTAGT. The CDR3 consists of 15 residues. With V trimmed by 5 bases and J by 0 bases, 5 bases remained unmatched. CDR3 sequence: CASSSGGTSTDTQYF. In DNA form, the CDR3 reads TGTGCCAGCAGTTCCGGGGGGACTAGCACAGATACGCAGTATTTT.

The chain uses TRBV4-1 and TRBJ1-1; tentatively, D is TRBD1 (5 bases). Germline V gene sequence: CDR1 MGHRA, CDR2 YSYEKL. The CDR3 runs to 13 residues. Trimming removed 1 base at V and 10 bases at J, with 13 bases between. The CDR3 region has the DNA TGCGCCAGCAGCCAAGGCGGGGGGTCGGGAGCTTTCTTT. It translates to CASSQGGGSGAFF.

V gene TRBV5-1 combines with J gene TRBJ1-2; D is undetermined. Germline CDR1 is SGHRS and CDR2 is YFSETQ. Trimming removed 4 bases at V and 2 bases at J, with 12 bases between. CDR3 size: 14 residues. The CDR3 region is CASSADGGNYGYTF. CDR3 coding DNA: TGCGCCAGCAGCGCGGACGGAGGCAACTATGGCTACACCTTC.

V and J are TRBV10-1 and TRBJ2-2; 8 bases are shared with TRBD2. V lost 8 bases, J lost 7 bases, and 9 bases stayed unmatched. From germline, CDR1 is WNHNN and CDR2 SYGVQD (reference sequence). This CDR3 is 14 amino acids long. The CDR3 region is CASRSGSDIGELFF. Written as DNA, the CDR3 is TGCGCCAGCCGGAGCGGGAGCGATATCGGGGAGCTGTTTTTT.

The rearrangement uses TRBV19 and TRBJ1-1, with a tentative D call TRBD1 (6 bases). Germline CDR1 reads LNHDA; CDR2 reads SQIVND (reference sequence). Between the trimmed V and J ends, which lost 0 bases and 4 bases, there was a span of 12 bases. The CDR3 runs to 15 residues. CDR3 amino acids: CASSIEGQGSTEAFF. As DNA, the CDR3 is TGTGCCAGTAGTATAGAGGGTCAGGGGAGCACTGAAGCTTTCTTT.

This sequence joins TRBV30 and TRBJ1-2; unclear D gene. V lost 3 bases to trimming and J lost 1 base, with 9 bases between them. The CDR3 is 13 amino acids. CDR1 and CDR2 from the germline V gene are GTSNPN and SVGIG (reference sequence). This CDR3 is CAWRSRVNYGYTF. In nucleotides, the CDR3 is TGTGCCTGGAGGTCCCGCGTTAACTATGGCTACACCTTC. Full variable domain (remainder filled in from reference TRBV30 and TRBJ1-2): SQTIHQWPATLVQPVGSPLSLECTVEGTSNPNLYWYRQAAGRGLQLLFYSVGIGQISSEVPQNLSASRPQDRQFILSSKKLLLSDSGFYLCAWRSRVNYGYTFGSGTRLTVV.

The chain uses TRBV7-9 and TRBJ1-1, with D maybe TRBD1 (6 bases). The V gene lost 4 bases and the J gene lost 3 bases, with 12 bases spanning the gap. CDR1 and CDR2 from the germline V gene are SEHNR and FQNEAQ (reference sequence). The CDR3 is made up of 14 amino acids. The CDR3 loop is CASSSSGGHTEAFF. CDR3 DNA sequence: TGTGCCAGCAGCTCTTCGGGGGGCCACACTGAAGCTTTCTTT.